This T cell receptor beta chain appears in the sequencing data of a study of blood T cell repertoires in COVID-19. Original processing notes: Cell counts per sample came from amplifying reference gene primers. Data came from immunoSEQ multiplex PCR; TCRdb stores just in-frame clones and leaves some out. V and J calls and clone size are those listed in that table; D and trimming were worked out from the DNA. The sample contains under 350,000 clones, roughly 90% of which appear only once. Trimming removed 7 bases from V and 2 bases from J, with 17 bases in between. Germline assignment: CDR1 LNHDA and CDR2 SQIVND (reference sequence). The CDR3 contains 16 residues.

This sequence joins TRBV19 and TRBJ2-2, with no clear D. The receptor comes from a woman between 35 and 50 years old who had recovered from COVID-19. Sequenced material: PBMCs or T cells enriched from blood (not recorded which). This CDR3 is CASNPYPQANTGELFF. The CDR3 DNA sequence: TGTGCCAGTAACCCCTACCCCCAGGCCAACACCGGGGAGCTGTTTTTT. The complete variable domain, with remaining parts taken from reference TRBV19 and TRBJ2-2, reads DGGITQSPKYLFRKEGQNVTLSCEQNLNHDAMYWYRQDPGQGLRLIYYSQIVNDFQKGDIAEGYSVSREKKESFPLTVTSAQKNPTAFYLCASNPYPQANTGELFFGEGSRLTVL.